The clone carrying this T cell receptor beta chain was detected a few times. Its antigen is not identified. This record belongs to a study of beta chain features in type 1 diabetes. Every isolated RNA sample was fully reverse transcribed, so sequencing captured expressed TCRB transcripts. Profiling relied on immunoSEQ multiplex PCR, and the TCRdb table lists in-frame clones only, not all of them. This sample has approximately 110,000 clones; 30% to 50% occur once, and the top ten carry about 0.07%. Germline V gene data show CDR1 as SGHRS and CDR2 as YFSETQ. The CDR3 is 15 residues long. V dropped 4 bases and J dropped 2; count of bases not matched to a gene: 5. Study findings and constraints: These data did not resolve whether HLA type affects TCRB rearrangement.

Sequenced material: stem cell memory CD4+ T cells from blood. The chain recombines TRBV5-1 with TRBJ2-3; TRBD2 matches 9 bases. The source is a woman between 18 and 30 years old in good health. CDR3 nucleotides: TGCGCCAGCAGCGCGCGGGAGGGCTTCACAGATACGCAGTATTTT. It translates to CASSAREGFTDTQYF.